These T cell receptor beta chains were read from a single sample in a study of blood T cell repertoires in COVID-19. The protocol was immunoSEQ multiplex PCR, while the TCRdb copy is restricted to in-frame clones and leaves out a portion. This sample has 150,000 to 200,000 clones, with around 77% found just once. Sequenced sample: peripheral blood. The receptors stem from a man in his 60s with active or convalescent COVID-19. The conserved cysteine and the conserved F or W are not part of the CDR3 here.

TRBJ2-7,TRBV12-3/TRBV12-4,ASSSAYEQY
TRBJ1-2,TRBV5-4,ASSLGQASGTSYGYT
TRBJ2-1,TRBV5-1,ASSLAKRVIHNEQF
TRBJ2-1,TRBV5-5,ASSLGTGSYNEQF
TRBJ1-2,TRBV6-5,ASSYTGEGYT
TRBJ2-5,TRBV19,ASSGLAGQETQY
TRBJ1-1,TRBV12-3/TRBV12-4,ATSPTVNTEAF
TRBJ1-1,TRBV19,ASSIEARGNTEAF
TRBJ2-7,TRBV29-1,SGQGTPVSYEQY
TRBJ2-2,TRBV7-2,ASSPTGTGITGELF
TRBJ2-5,TRBV9,ASSVSISSPVAGLGETQY
TRBJ2-1,TRBV15,ATSRMLAGGYNEQF
TRBJ1-1,TRBV7-3,ASSTTGNTEAF
TRBJ1-2,TRBV4-1,ASSHPGGGSSYGYT
TRBJ2-7,TRBV27,ASSLSGQGGKSEQY
TRBJ1-5,TRBV30,AWTEALGNQPQH
TRBJ2-3,TRBV30,AWRHGGEGTDTQY
TRBJ1-1,TRBV27,ASSTRGTEAF
TRBJ2-5,TRBV6-5,ASTDSRLIQETQY
TRBJ2-5,TRBV6-5,ASRLNRGETQY
TRBJ2-7,TRBV7-8,ASSFGQDSYEQY
TRBJ2-2,TRBV4-3,ASSQDIAPAGELF
TRBJ2-7,TRBV5-4,ASSSWTSGSYEQY
TRBJ2-1,TRBV3-1/TRBV3-2,ASSQERWREDIAGQF
TRBJ1-6,TRBV6-5,ASTPTNNSPLH
TRBJ1-1,TRBV6-5,ASSYGGNTEAF
TRBJ2-4,TRBV28,ASKKTGGSKNIQY
TRBJ2-5,TRBV19,ASSIDRGRETQY
TRBJ2-5,TRBV5-6,ASSLGDSQETQY
TRBJ1-1,TRBV7-2,ARARGTEAF
TRBJ2-7,TRBV24-1,ATSAWDSREQY
TRBJ1-1,TRBV2,ASSEGPSGAF
TRBJ1-2,TRBV27,ASSLQGTGGGYGYT
TRBJ2-1,TRBV12-5,ASGLLLNRDEQF
TRBJ2-4,TRBV5-1,ASSRTAGVAKNIQY